This T cell receptor beta chain was sequenced in a study of T cells after yellow fever vaccination. Study summary: Each low-cell-number fraction was prepared by means of SMART-Seq v4 Ultra Low Input.

In its sample, this clonotype was seen many times. Its antigen is not known. V lost 0 bases, J lost 5 bases, and 10 bases lay in between. The CDR3 extends over 13 amino acids. Per germline, CDR1 DFQATT and CDR2 SNEGSKA (reference sequence). Overall study results and limits: Reappearing after the booster were most of the clones from primary vaccination (less than 98% CD4, 85% to 90% CD8). Bulk-population clonotypes that are abundant could appear as contaminants in FACS-sorted repertoires.

A universal primer site and UMIs were added as TCR cDNA was made by 5'RACE template switching. MiXCR, run by TCRdb on the 5' RACE reads, gives a single entry per CDR3 protein. This table has a few hundred thousand distinct CDR3 sequences, 3.5% to 4.5% appearing once. This clonotype was obtained from a man between 18 and 29 years old who received the YFV17D yellow fever vaccine. The material sequenced was PBMCs, taken 15 days after the yellow fever booster vaccination. The rearrangement uses TRBV20-1 and TRBJ2-5, with D maybe TRBD1 (5 bases). The CDR3 DNA reads as TGCAGTGCTAGAGATAGGGGTGTGGAGACCCAGTACTTC. The encoded protein is CSARDRGVETQYF.